The 8 T cell receptor beta chains reported below all come from one sample, sequenced in a study of cytomegalovirus exposure and HLA in healthy donors. PCR involved 60 Vbeta and 13 Jbeta primers. This table comes from immunoSEQ multiplex PCR, and its TCRdb copy is limited to in-frame clones, with some not included. The data include roughly 40,000 clones; the top ten clones carry 1% to 1.5%. Sequenced: PBMCs. All receptors come from a man under 40 in good health and CMV-seronegative.

The V gene is TRBV2, the J gene TRBJ2-7; 12 bases fit TRBD2. Trimming at V came to 2 bases and at J to 6 bases, leaving 17 bases not matched to a gene. The CDR3 covers 19 residues. CDR1 is SNHLY, CDR2 FYNNEI, per germline. In nucleotides, the CDR3 is TGTGCCAGCAGTGAAAAAGCCCCTAGCGGGAGGGCCCGCCCTTTCGAGCAGTACTTC. This sequence encodes CASSEKAPSGRARPFEQYF.

The rearrangement uses TRBV10-3 and TRBJ1-4; TRBD1 aligns across 7 bases. There are 14 residues in the CDR3. Germline lookup yields CDR1 ENHRY and CDR2 SYGVKD. V lost 2 bases and J lost 7; bases outside the gene matches: 4. In DNA, the CDR3 is TGTGCCATCAGTGAGGACAGGGCGGGTGAAAAACTGTTTTTT. It encodes CAISEDRAGEKLFF.

The chain has TRBV5-1 and TRBJ2-7; D gene ambiguous. The germline CDR1 and CDR2 sequences are SGHRS and YFSETQ. This CDR3 spans 16 amino acids. Trimming stripped 0 bases from V and 1 base from J, with 14 bases between. CDR3 loop: CASSLARNVASYEQYF. The CDR3 bases are TGCGCCAGCAGCTTGGCCAGGAACGTTGCGTCCTACGAGCAGTACTTC.

The chain combines TRBV5-8 with TRBJ2-3, with a tentative D call TRBD2 (7 bases). CDR3 size: 16 residues. V was pared by 1 base and J by 0 bases, with 12 bases between. Looked up from germline, CDR1 is SGHTS and CDR2 is YDEGEE. The CDR3 DNA reads TGTGCCAGCAGCTTGCCCGGGGGGCCCAGCACAGATACGCAGTATTTT. Amino acids: CASSLPGGPSTDTQYF.

The gene calls are TRBV7-9 and TRBJ2-1; TRBD1 might be the D (5 bases). Germline values: CDR1 SEHNR, CDR2 FQNEAQ (reference sequence). V was clipped by 3 bases and J by 0 bases, with 9 bases between them. The CDR3 is 15 amino acids. The DNA of the CDR3 is TGTGCCAGCAGCTTCGACAGAGGCTCCTACAATGAGCAGTTCTTC. Translation gives CASSFDRGSYNEQFF.

The J gene is TRBJ2-5, the V gene TRBV19; 9 nucleotides line up with TRBD2. This CDR3 contains 18 residues. Germline CDR1 LNHDA, CDR2 SQIVND (reference sequence). Trimming removed 3 bases from V and 5 bases from J; junction bases left unmatched: 16. The CDR3 DNA is TGTGCCAGTAGTATCGGAGCTTCCGGGACTAGCCTAGGGGAGACCCAGTACTTC. It specifies CASSIGASGTSLGETQYF.

The J gene is TRBJ1-2, the V gene TRBV5-1, with D tentatively TRBD1 (6 bases). Germline V gene sequence: CDR1 SGHRS, CDR2 YFSETQ. This CDR3 spans 14 amino acids. Trimming took 2 bases from V and 4 from J, leaving 12 bases between them. CDR3 DNA: TGCGCCAGCAGCTTTACGGGACAATCCTATGGCTACACCTTC. Protein: CASSFTGQSYGYTF.

The gene calls are TRBV5-8 and TRBJ1-6, with a tentative D call TRBD1 (5 bases). Trimming took 2 bases from V and 9 from J, leaving 18 bases between them. The CDR3 totals 16 residues. CDR1 SGHTS and CDR2 YDEGEE come from the germline V gene. This CDR3 reads CASSFRGPGEISPLHF. Here the CDR3 DNA reads TGTGCCAGCAGCTTTAGGGGTCCGGGAGAGATTTCACCCCTCCACTTT.